This entry lists 9 T cell receptor beta chains sequenced from one sample in a study of cytomegalovirus exposure and HLA in healthy donors. The PCR used 60 Vbeta and 13 Jbeta primers. TCRdb's table, derived via immunoSEQ multiplex PCR, lists solely in-frame clones and lacks some. The sample includes under 200,000 clones, around three quarters of them seen just once. The sequencing sample was made of PBMCs. The receptors come from a woman aged 30 to 39 in good health and CMV-seropositive.

The gene calls are TRBV7-9 and TRBJ2-7; 11 nucleotides align to TRBD2. V lost 5 bases, J lost 0 bases, and 6 bases stayed unmatched. Germline CDR1 is SEHNR and CDR2 is FQNEAQ (reference sequence). This CDR3 is 16 amino acids long. The CDR3 spells CASSLEGLADSYEQYF. For the CDR3, the DNA is TGTGCCAGCAGCCTAGAGGGACTAGCGGACTCCTACGAGCAGTACTTC.

This chain connects TRBV9 to TRBJ2-7; 7 positions match TRBD1. Germline-derived CDR1 and CDR2 are SGDLS and YYNGEE. This CDR3 is built from 14 residues. After removal of 0 bases from V and 3 bases from J, the junction contained 3 bases not matched to a gene. CDR3 sequence: CASSVGGQHYEQYF. The CDR3 DNA follows: TGTGCCAGCAGCGTAGGGGGACAGCACTACGAGCAGTACTTC. Full variable domain (missing parts from reference TRBV9 and TRBJ2-7): DSGVTQTPKHLITATGQRVTLRCSPRSGDLSVYWYQQSLDQGLQFLIQYYNGEERAKGNILERFSAQQFPDLHSELNLSSLELGDSALYFCASSVGGQHYEQYFGPGTRLTVT.

The chain uses TRBV6-1 and TRBJ1-2; D is uncertain. Germline V gene data show CDR1 as MNHNS and CDR2 as SASEGT. This CDR3 has 14 residues. V lost 3 bases to trimming and J lost 5 bases, with 13 bases between them. The CDR3 protein is CASSDPRARYGYTF. The CDR3 bases are TGTGCCAGCAGTGACCCGAGAGCTCGGTATGGCTACACCTTC.

A few counts support this clone. The rearrangement joins TRBV2 to TRBJ1-2; a weak D match, TRBD1 (5 bases). The V and J ends lost 5 bases and 7 bases respectively, with 17 bases between them. The CDR3 contains 14 residues. The germline V gene encodes CDR1 SNHLY and CDR2 FYNNEI. The CDR3 coding sequence is TGTGCCAGCAGTCAAAGGGCAGGGAGGAGTGGCTACACCTTC. Translation gives CASSQRAGRSGYTF.

The J gene is TRBJ1-2, the V gene TRBV7-2; D unresolved. The CDR3 runs 15 residues. Germline V gene sequence: CDR1 SGHTA, CDR2 FQGNSA. The V and J ends lost 5 bases and 6 bases respectively, with 19 bases between them. CDR3 amino acids: CASSPEVEPRNGYTF. The CDR3 bases are TGTGCCAGCAGCCCGGAAGTAGAACCGAGGAATGGCTACACCTTC.

J is TRBJ1-1 and V is TRBV6-5; TRBD1 matches 9 bases. The CDR3 length is 16 residues. Losses at the gene ends were 3 bases for V and 0 bases for J; bases not matched to a gene: 5. The germline gives CDR1 MNHEY, CDR2 SVGAGI. CDR3 in amino acids: CASSYGQGRLNTEAFF. The CDR3 bases are TGTGCCAGCAGTTATGGACAGGGGCGATTGAACACTGAAGCTTTCTTT.

This chain joins TRBV5-1 and TRBJ2-1; 8 bases match TRBD2. Germline V gives CDR1 SGHRS, CDR2 YFSETQ. Trimming at V came to 0 bases and at J to 2 bases, leaving 4 bases not matched to a gene. The CDR3 loop spans 16 amino acids. Written as DNA, the CDR3 is TGCGCCAGCAGCTTGGGAGGAGCGGGAGCCTACAATGAGCAGTTCTTC. Amino acid sequence: CASSLGGAGAYNEQFF.

This chain uses TRBV30 with TRBJ2-5; TRBD2 aligns across 8 bases. There are 16 residues in the CDR3. Germline V gene data show CDR1 as GTSNPN and CDR2 as SVGIG (reference sequence). V trimming: 1 base; J trimming: 1 base; junction bases outside the gene matches: 8. This CDR3 is CAWSGLAGLGQETQYF. CDR3 DNA sequence: TGTGCCTGGAGTGGTTTAGCGGGATTAGGCCAAGAGACCCAGTACTTC. The full variable domain, in which reference TRBV30 and TRBJ2-5 provide the parts outside the CDR3, is SQTIHQWPATLVQPVGSPLSLECTVEGTSNPNLYWYRQAAGRGLQLLFYSVGIGQISSEVPQNLSASRPQDRQFILSSKKLLLSDSGFYLCAWSGLAGLGQETQYFGPGTRLLVL.

This chain joins TRBV19 and TRBJ2-1; the match to TRBD2 covers 9 bases. The CDR3 runs 16 residues. Trimming cost V 4 bases and J 8 bases; bases outside gene matches: 12. Germline V CDR1 and CDR2: LNHDA, SQIVND (reference sequence). The CDR3 bases are TGTGCCAGTAGTAGGGTAGCGGGAGAATCGGGCGATGAGCAGTTCTTC. It translates to CASSRVAGESGDEQFF.